The 3 T cell receptor beta chains presented below share a single source sample, sequenced in a study of T-cell reconstitution after alpha-beta-depleted transplantation in children. For TCRbeta, the library was prepared with unique molecular identifiers. TCRdb reanalysed the PCR reads using MiXCR and keeps one entry per CDR3 protein. This sample has just over 950,000 distinct CDR3 sequences; about 26% occur once, and the top ten carry 25% to 35%. The sequencing used PBMCs, mostly from graft donor cells, collected 360 days after TCRalphabeta/CD19-depleted stem cell transplant. The receptor source for this set is a boy in the first two years of life who had a stem cell transplant for SCID, so the T cells may come from the graft donor.

A few counts support this clonotype. The chain has TRBV12-3 or TRBV12-4 and TRBJ2-1; 8 bases line up with TRBD1. Trimming took 3 bases from V and 3 from J; bases not matched to a gene: 7. The CDR3 length is 16 residues. CDR3: CASSFLAGGDYNEQFF. Here the CDR3 DNA reads TGTGCCAGCAGTTTTCTTGCAGGGGGCGACTACAATGAGCAGTTCTTC.

The chain employs TRBV18 and TRBJ2-1, with 7 bases aligning to TRBD2. With 4 bases clipped from V and 6 bases from J, the junction kept 9 bases outside the gene matches. Germline V gives CDR1 KGHSH, CDR2 LQKENI. The CDR3 has 15 amino acids. CDR3 sequence: CASSLSGPGGNEQFF. The CDR3 bases are TGTGCCAGCTCACTGTCGGGCCCGGGGGGCAATGAGCAGTTCTTC.

This clonotype was found a few times. J is TRBJ1-5 and V is TRBV7-8, with 9 positions matching TRBD1. This CDR3 spans 16 amino acids. Per the germline V gene, CDR1 is SGHVS and CDR2 is FQNEAQ. The V gene end was trimmed by 5 bases and the J gene end by 9 bases; junction bases not matched to a gene: 14. CDR3 nucleotides: TGTGCCAGCAGCCAGAGAATGGGGACAGGGCCAGGGCCCCAGCATTTT. Its protein product is CASSQRMGTGPGPQHF.